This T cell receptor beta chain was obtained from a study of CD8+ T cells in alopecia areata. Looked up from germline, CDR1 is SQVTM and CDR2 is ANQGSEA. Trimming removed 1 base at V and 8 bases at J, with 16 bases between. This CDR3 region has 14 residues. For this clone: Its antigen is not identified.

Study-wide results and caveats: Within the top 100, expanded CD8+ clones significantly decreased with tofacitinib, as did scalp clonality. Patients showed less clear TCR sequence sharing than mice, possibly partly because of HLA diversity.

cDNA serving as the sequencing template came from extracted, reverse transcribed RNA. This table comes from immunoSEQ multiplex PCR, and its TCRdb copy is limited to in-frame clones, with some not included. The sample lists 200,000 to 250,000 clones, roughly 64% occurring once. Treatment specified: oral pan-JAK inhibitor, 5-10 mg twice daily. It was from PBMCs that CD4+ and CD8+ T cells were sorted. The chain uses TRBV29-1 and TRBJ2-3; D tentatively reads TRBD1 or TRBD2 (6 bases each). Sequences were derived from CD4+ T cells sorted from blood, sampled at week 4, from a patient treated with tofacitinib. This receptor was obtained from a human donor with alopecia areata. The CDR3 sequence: CSVEGGALAGTQYF. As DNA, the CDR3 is TGCAGCGTTGAAGGGGGGGCCCTAGCTGGTACGCAGTATTTT.